One TCR beta chain is described in this entry. The Seattle patients joined while their infection was active and were tracked longitudinally afterward. This entry is derived from a study of blood T cell repertoires in COVID-19. Study information: PBMCs, B-cell-depleted T cells, or T cells provided the cDNA or gDNA that made up the material.

As originally analysed: Nucleated cell number was recorded as an estimate derived from reference gene primer amplification. The table came from immunoSEQ multiplex PCR; TCRdb's copy has only in-frame clones and leaves some out. Clone size and V and J calls were adopted from that table, with D and trimming inferred from the DNA. Counted here are under 60,000 clones, 85% to 90% occurring once; the ten biggest clones make up around 6.4%. The CDR3 extends over 13 amino acids. Germline V gene data show CDR1 as GTSNPN and CDR2 as SVGIG (reference sequence). With 1 base removed from V and 4 bases from J, the gap between germline ends came to 8 bases.

The sequence was collected from a woman aged 60 to 75 with COVID-19, enrolled during active disease. The J gene is TRBJ1-5, the V gene TRBV30; unclear D gene. The sample consisted of peripheral blood. CDR3 nucleotides: TGTGCCTGGAGTGCACAGCAAAATCAGCCCCAGCATTTT. Its translation: CAWSAQQNQPQHF.